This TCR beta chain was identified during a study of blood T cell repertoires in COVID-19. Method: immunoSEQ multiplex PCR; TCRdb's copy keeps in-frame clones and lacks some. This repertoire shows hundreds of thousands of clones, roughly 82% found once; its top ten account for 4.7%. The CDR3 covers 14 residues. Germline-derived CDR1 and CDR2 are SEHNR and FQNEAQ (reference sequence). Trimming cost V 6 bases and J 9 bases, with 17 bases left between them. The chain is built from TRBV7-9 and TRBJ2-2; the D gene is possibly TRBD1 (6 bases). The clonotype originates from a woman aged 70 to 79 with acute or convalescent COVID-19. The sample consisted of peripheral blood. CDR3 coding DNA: TGTGCCAGCAGTCCTGAAACAGGGAAGAGGGAGCTGTTTTTT. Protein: CASSPETGKRELFF.